This T cell receptor beta chain is from a study of graft-versus-host responses after intestinal transplantation (dated by TCRdb to the early 2020s). With respect to the entire study: The transplants that recipients got were multivisceral, liver-intestinal, or isolated intestinal. All recipients received anti-thymocyte globulin induction followed by maintenance tacrolimus and steroids for about three years. Donor T cell macrochimerism was defined as a peak of at least 4% donor T cells among recipient peripheral blood mononuclear cells. Alloreactive clones were identified by sequencing pre-transplant mixed lymphocyte reaction products and comparing them with unstimulated pre-transplant donor and recipient T cells. A cohort of 24 intestinal transplant recipients, including one retransplant, was enrolled, and a few patients lacking pretransplant specimens were excluded. Rather than being sequenced by the commercial service, samples from three later patients were sequenced in-house on an Illumina MiSeq and processed with MiXCR. After intestinal transplantation, graft-versus-host and host-versus-graft alloreactive T cell clones were followed in the graft, circulation and bone marrow using bulk TCR-beta CDR3 sequencing.

In this sample, this clone turned up a few times. One base away there is no much larger clone; base qualities are not given. Summary of the overall study and its limitations: Patients with donor T cell macrochimerism had high GvH to HvG T cell clonal ratios in their allografts. GvH clones were detected in recipient bone marrow, and some appeared earlier in ileal mucosa or blood, consistent with an intestinal mucosal origin. Early after transplant, declines in HvG clones were associated with peak levels of circulating GvH clones. The conclusions were limited by the relatively low number and heterogeneity of the intestinal transplant patients.

This specimen's time point label, per the study, means: cells obtained before transplantation from donor or recipient. In mixed lymphocyte reactions, some 200,000 CFSE-labeled pre-transplant responders were plated with some 200,000 irradiated violet-dye-labeled stimulators and cultured for 5 to 6 days. After the mixed lymphocyte reaction, proliferating CD3+CD4+CFSE-low and CD3+CD8+CFSE-low responder cells were FACS-sorted on a BD Influx sorter. Per the germline V gene (reference sequence), SEHNR is the CDR1 and FQNEAQ is the CDR2. The CDR3 runs 15 residues from the cysteine to the phenylalanine. Only CDR3 DNA remains: 45 bases, in frame from the first base. V drops 1 base and J drops 7 bases, leaving 16 bases in between. Preparation of the library involved the immunoSEQ multiplex PCR assay. In most patients, genomic DNA was isolated using the Qiagen DNeasy Blood and Tissue Kit and sent frozen to Adaptive Biotechnologies for TCR sequencing. Adaptive Biotechnologies carried out high-throughput TCR-beta CDR3 sequencing of genomic DNA for most patients. The authors' analysis ran thus. Adaptive's ImmunoSEQ software was the source of the TCR sequencing data for about 18 patients, while a few other patients were processed with MiXCR and VDJtools. To correct CD4 versus CD8 sorting errors, sequences present in both subsets at a frequency ratio below 5:1 were removed. CDR3 nucleotide sequences shared between donor and recipient were removed because their origin could not be assigned. At least 2-fold expansion over unstimulated cells and a minimum CFSE-low frequency of 0.002% (template counts) or 0.001% (read counts) were required for clones to be classified as alloreactive. A clone was considered mappable if detected in the sequenced pre-transplant spleen, lymph node, or MLR CFSE-low populations of the donor or recipient. Cumulative frequency of alloreactive clones was calculated as a percentage of all sequences weighted by copy number. The table was pulled from immuneACCESS by TCRdb, which kept in-frame rearrangements only. Such tables lose some clones; where checked, under half of the loss comes from unresolved V genes, and the rest has no known cause. V and J calls and clone size come straight from that table; D and trimming were deduced from the DNA. This sample comprises more than 15,000 clones, 30% to 40% of them detected only once. Roughly 3.6% of the sample is taken by the ten largest.

The source of this sequence is a human patient who received an intestinal transplant. Sequenced here: alloreactive CD8+ T cells from a mixed lymphocyte reaction culture, sampled before intestinal transplant. This sample's cell subset or site label indicates: CFSE-low proliferating T cells sorted from roughly 6-day pre-transplant mixed lymphocyte reaction (GvH or HvG direction). This chain is built from TRBV7-9 and TRBJ1-2, with TRBD1 as a weak D call on 6 bases. The DNA reads as follows: TGTGCCAGCAGCTTAGGAGGGGGAGGAACCAGTGGCTACACCTTC. Translation gives CASSLGGGGTSGYTF.